The present T cell receptor beta chain was sequenced within a study of identical twins (TCRdb year 2016). With regard to the full study: TCR alpha and beta repertoires from monozygotic twins, unrelated adults of various ages and cord blood were deep-sequenced to test whether fetal clonotypes persist. Replicate twin experiments were performed at different times using different library preparation protocols to rule out contamination. The full study reports these points: Recombination models systematically underestimated out-of-frame TCR alpha sharing in monozygotic twins but agreed with sharing between unrelated individuals. Compared with coincidental sharing between unrelated individuals, out-of-frame TCR alpha sequences shared between twins showed an excess of sequences with low generation probability. Excess twin sharing in beta out-of-frame sequences was weaker because fewer shared sequences lowered the signal-to-noise ratio. Abundant cord blood beta clonotypes had fewer insertions, young adult naive repertoires showed a similar but weaker trend, and memory repertoires showed no such trend. Because the same donors could not be followed over many years, the conclusions relied on cross-sectional statistical analysis. Invariant T cells such as MAIT and iNKT could partly confound zero-insertion analyses, although diverse VJ usage argued against such confounding for most clonotypes.

Receptors were amplified or captured by 5' RACE. The listed sequencing device is Illumina HiSeq 2000. Template switching added a universal primer binding site, and the final cDNA carried a unique molecular identifier that allowed TCR cDNA molecules to be counted accurately. Specific primers in the conserved constant-segment region were used to synthesize first-strand cDNA for TCR alpha and beta chains. Each cDNA library was double barcoded, with a SMART-Mk sample barcode plus Illumina barcodes, to control for contamination. TruSeq adapter sequences, together with Illumina sample barcodes, were added in two successive PCR steps. Sequencing of the TCR alpha and beta cDNA libraries was done on the Illumina HiSeq platform using custom primers. The original pipeline was this. MiGEC processed the raw reads to extract unique molecular identifiers, while MiXCR was used to determine the CDR3 positions. Recombination models were inferred per individual with the repgenHMM and IGoR tools using an EM algorithm. Shared clonotype analysis was performed with the tcR package in R, normalizing sharing by the product of cloneset sizes. To study raw recombination free of thymic and clonal selection effects, out-of-frame nonproductive sequences were analyzed. TCRdb's own reprocessing of the public reads used fastp at Q25 and MiXCR and kept productive beta chains. Rows are unified per CDR3 protein, each entry keeping the most common DNA and genes. V and J calls and clone size were set by TCRdb, not the authors. The sample table holds 250,000 to 300,000 distinct CDR3 sequences, of which less than 9.5% were seen once. Clones ranked in the top ten supply roughly 6.4% of the sample.

Every donor in the study was a healthy Caucasian. The twin cohort consisted of three pairs of female monozygotic twins, all aged roughly 18 to 30 years. CD4+ and CD8+ T cell populations were isolated with positive isolation kits from Invitrogen. V trim: 5 bases; J trim: 9 bases; unmatched bases: 11. The CDR3 contains 14 residues, cysteine and phenylalanine counted. Of all the DNA, just the CDR3 is kept, 42 bases in frame from base 1. CDR1 and CDR2 are read off the germline V gene (reference sequence) as SGHKS and YYEKEE. There are many counts of this clonotype. Its binding antigen is unknown. No quality values exist for individual bases; no much larger clone is one base distant. These data were likewise used in another study, on yellow fever vaccine responses in identical twins. Drawing on the second study: The T cell response to vaccination in identical twins was reported by the authors to appear partly convergent and partly personalized. In identical twins, the study followed T cell clones that responded to the vaccine with precision.

The specimen sequenced was CD8+ T cells sorted from blood. The chain joins TRBV5-5 to TRBJ2-1; 7 central bases correspond to TRBD2. This TCR was sampled from a woman aged 18-29 years in good health. CDR3 region: CASRVWREQGEQFF. The sequence in DNA is TGTGCCAGCAGAGTTTGGCGGGAGCAGGGTGAGCAGTTCTTC.